The 5 T cell receptor beta chains in this list originate from one sample, sequenced in a study of vaccination and CD4 T cells after COVID-19. The treatment was: 10-day PBMC culture with coronavirus spike peptide pools or control peptides (ViraFEST assay). The antigens for these receptors are not known. Sequenced with the Oncomine TCR Beta short-read assay was DNA taken from cultured CD4+ T cells. Each CDR3 protein is one row after TCRdb ran MiXCR on the PCR reads. The table includes about 15,000 distinct CDR3 sequences, less than 80% detected once. Sequencing was carried out using CD4+ T cells from blood, cultured in vitro. The receptors originated from a human donor who had recovered from COVID-19.

The chain is built from TRBV18 and TRBJ1-5; D remains ambiguous. CDR1 and CDR2 from the germline V gene are KGHSH and LQKENI. The CDR3 length is 16 residues. Trimming removed 0 bases at V and 2 bases at J, with 11 bases between. The CDR3 DNA sequence: TGTGCCAGCTCACCACCGTCAGCTCGGGGCAATCAGCCCCAGCATTTT. Amino acids: CASSPPSARGNQPQHF. Based on the CDR3 plus reference TRBV18 and TRBJ1-5, the full variable domain is NAGVMQNPRHLVRRRGQEARLRCSPMKGHSHVYWYRQLPEEGLKFMVYLQKENIIDESGMPKERFSAEFPKEGPSILRIQQVVRGDSAAYFCASSPPSARGNQPQHFGDGTRLSIL.

This sequence joins TRBV20-1 and TRBJ2-7; D tentatively reads TRBD1 or TRBD2 (5 bases each). The germline CDR1 and CDR2 sequences are DFQATT and SNEGSKA (reference sequence). The CDR3 length is 12 residues. Trimming cost V 3 bases and J 4 bases, with 10 bases left between them. The CDR3 loop is CSASLGTYEQYF. For the CDR3, the DNA is TGCAGTGCTAGTCTAGGGACGTACGAGCAGTACTTC.

The chain couples TRBV20-1 to TRBJ1-1; TRBD1 might be the D (6 bases). Per the germline V gene, CDR1 is DFQATT and CDR2 is SNEGSKA (reference sequence). This CDR3 region has 15 residues. The V gene lost 6 bases and the J gene lost 6 bases, with 23 bases spanning the gap. Here the CDR3 DNA reads TGCAGTGCCCTGGATCGGGGGGGCAGTTTCTCTGAAGCTTTCTTT. Protein sequence: CSALDRGGSFSEAFF.

A few counts support this clonotype. J is TRBJ1-6 and V is TRBV20-1, with 10 positions matching TRBD1. This CDR3 contains 15 residues. The germline CDR1 and CDR2 sequences are DFQATT and SNEGSKA (reference sequence). V lost 6 bases to trimming and J lost 9 bases; unmatched junction nucleotides: 11. The CDR3 loop reads CSAKGRDRGSSPLHF. DNA of the CDR3: TGCAGTGCAAAAGGACGGGACAGGGGTAGTTCACCCCTCCACTTT.

This chain joins TRBV20-1 and TRBJ1-6, with D hard to call. Germline CDR1 and CDR2: DFQATT and SNEGSKA (reference sequence). V lost 1 base and J 0 bases, leaving 19 bases between the germline ends. CDR3 size: 19 residues. The CDR3 DNA sequence: TGCAGTGCTAGAGTCCCGCTGCCGATGAGGAGCTCCTATAATTCACCCCTCCACTTT. Translating gives CSARVPLPMRSSYNSPLHF.